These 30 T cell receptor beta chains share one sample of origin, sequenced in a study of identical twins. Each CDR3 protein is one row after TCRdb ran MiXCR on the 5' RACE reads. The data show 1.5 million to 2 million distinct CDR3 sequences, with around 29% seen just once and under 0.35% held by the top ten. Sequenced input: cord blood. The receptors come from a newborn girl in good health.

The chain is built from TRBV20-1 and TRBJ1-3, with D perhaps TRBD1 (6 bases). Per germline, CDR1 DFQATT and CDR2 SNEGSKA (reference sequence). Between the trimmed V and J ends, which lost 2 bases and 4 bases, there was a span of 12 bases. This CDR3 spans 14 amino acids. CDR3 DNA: TGCAGTGCTAGAAGGCCAGGGGCGGGAAACACCATATATTTT. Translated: CSARRPGAGNTIYF.

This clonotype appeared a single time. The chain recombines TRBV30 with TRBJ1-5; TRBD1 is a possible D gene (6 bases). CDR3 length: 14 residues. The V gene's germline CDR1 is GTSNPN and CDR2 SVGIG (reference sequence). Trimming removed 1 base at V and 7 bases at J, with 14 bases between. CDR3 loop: CAWSAQGIMQPQHF. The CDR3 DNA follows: TGTGCCTGGAGTGCGCAGGGGATCATGCAGCCCCAGCATTTT.

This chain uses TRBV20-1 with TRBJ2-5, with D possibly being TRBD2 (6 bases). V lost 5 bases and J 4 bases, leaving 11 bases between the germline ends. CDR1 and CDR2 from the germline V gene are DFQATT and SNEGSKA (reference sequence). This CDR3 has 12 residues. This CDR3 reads CSASLAAETQYF. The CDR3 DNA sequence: TGCAGTGCTTCCTTAGCGGCAGAGACCCAGTACTTC.

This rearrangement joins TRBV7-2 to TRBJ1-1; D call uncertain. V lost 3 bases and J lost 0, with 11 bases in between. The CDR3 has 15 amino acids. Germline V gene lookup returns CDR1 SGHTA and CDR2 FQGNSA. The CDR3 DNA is TGTGCCAGCAGCTTCCTCGGACCCGTGAACACTGAAGCTTTCTTT. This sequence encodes CASSFLGPVNTEAFF.

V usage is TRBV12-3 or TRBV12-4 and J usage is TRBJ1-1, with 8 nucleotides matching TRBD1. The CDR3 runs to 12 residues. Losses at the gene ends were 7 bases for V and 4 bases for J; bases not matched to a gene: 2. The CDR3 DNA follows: TGTGCCAGCACCACAGGGGGCACTGAAGCTTTCTTT. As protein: CASTTGGTEAFF.

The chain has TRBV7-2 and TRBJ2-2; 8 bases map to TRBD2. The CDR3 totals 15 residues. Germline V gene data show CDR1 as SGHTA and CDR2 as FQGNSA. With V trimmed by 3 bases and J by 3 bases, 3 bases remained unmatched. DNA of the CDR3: TGTGCCAGCAGCTTTAGCGGGATAGACACCGGGGAGCTGTTTTTT. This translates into CASSFSGIDTGELFF.

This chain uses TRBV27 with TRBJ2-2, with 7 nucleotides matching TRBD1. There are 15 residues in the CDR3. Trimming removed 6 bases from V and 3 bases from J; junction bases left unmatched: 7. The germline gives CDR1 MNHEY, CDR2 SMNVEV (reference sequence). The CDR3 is CASRVGQTYTGELFF. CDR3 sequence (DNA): TGTGCCAGCAGGGTGGGACAGACTTACACCGGGGAGCTGTTTTTT.

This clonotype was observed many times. The CDR3 coding sequence is TGTGCCAGCAGCTTAGGGGTAGGGTACAATGAGCAGTTCTTC. Encoded protein: CASSLGVGYNEQFF. V gene TRBV11-2 combines with J gene TRBJ2-1; D ambiguous. V dropped 1 base and J dropped 4 bases, with 8 bases sitting between them. The CDR3 extends over 14 amino acids. Germline V CDR1 and CDR2: SGHAT, FQNNGV.

Written as DNA, the CDR3 is TGTGCCATCGGAGGGACAGAGAACACTGAAGCTTTCTTT. This translates into CAIGGTENTEAFF. V is TRBV10-3 and J is TRBJ1-1; TRBD1 matches 7 bases. Trimming at V came to 8 bases and at J to 1 base, leaving 4 bases not matched to a gene. The CDR3 has 13 amino acids. CDR1 ENHRY and CDR2 SYGVKD come from the germline V gene.

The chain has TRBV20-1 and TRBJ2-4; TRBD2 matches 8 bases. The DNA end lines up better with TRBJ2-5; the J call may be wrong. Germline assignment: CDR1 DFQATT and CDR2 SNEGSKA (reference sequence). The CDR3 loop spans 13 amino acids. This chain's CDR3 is CSATRTSSETQYF. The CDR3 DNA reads TGCAGTGCTACCCGGACTAGCAGTGAGACCCAGTACTTC.

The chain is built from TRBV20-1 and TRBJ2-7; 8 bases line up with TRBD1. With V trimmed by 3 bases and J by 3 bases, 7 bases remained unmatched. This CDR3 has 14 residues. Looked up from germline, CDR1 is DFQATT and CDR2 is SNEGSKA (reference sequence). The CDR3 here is CSASPRGRYYEQYF. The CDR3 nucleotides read TGCAGTGCTAGTCCCAGGGGGCGATACTACGAGCAGTACTTC.

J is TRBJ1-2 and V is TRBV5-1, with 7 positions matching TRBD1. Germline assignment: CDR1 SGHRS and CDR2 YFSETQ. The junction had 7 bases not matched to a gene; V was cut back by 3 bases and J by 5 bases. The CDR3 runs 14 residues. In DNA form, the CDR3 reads TGCGCCAGCAGCTGGGACAGCACTCGATATGGCTACACCTTC. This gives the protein CASSWDSTRYGYTF.

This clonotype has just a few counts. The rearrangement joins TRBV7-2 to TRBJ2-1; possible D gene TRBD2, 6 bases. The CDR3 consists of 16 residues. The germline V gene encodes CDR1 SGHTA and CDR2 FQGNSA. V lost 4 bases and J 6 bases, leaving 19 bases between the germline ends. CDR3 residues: CASSSIPGLRGNEQFF. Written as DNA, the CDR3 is TGTGCCAGCAGCTCAATCCCGGGACTTCGCGGCAATGAGCAGTTCTTC.

CDR3 protein: CASSLQQPNYGYTF. In DNA form, the CDR3 reads TGTGCCAGCAGTCTCCAACAACCCAACTATGGCTACACCTTC. This chain connects TRBV28 to TRBJ1-2; unclear D gene. CDR1 MDHEN and CDR2 SYDVKM come from the germline V gene. The CDR3 is made up of 14 amino acids. The germline V and J ends were trimmed by 5 bases and 2 bases, with 12 bases remaining between them.

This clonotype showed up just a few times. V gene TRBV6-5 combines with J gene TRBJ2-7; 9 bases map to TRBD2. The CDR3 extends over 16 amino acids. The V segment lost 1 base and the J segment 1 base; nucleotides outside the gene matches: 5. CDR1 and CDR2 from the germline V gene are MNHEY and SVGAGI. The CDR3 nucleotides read TGTGCCAGCAGTTACTGGGCTAGCGGGGATTCCTACGAGCAGTACTTC. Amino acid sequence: CASSYWASGDSYEQYF.

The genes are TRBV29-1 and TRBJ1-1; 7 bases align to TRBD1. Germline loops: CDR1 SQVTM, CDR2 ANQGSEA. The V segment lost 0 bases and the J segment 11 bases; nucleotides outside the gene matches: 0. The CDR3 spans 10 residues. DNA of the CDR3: TGCAGCGTTGAAGAGACAGGGGCTTTCTTT. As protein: CSVEETGAFF.

CDR3 sequence reads: CASSFPHLAGTDEQYF. DNA for the CDR3: TGCGCCAGCAGCTTTCCTCATCTAGCGGGAACGGATGAGCAGTACTTC. The chain links TRBV5-1 to TRBJ2-5; 9 nucleotides line up with TRBD2. The trim removed 2 bases at V and 11 bases at J, leaving 16 bases unmatched. Germline V gene lookup returns CDR1 SGHRS and CDR2 YFSETQ. The CDR3 is 16 residues long.

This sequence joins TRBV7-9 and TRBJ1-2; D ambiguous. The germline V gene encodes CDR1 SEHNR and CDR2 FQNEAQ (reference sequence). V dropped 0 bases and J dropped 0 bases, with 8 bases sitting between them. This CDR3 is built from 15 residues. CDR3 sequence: CASSLARQPNYGYTF. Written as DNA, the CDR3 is TGTGCCAGCAGCTTAGCTCGGCAGCCTAACTATGGCTACACCTTC.

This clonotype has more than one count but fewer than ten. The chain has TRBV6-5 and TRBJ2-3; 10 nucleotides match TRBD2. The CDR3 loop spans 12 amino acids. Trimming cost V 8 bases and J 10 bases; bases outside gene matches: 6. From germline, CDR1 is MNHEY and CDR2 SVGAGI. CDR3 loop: CASGSSGSPQYF. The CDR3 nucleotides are TGTGCCAGCGGGTCTAGCGGGAGTCCGCAGTATTTT.

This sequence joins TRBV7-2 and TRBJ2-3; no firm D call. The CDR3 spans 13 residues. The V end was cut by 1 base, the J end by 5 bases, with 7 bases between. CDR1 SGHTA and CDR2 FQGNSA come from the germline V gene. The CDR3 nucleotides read TGTGCCAGCAGCTTAGTAGTCCAAGATACGCAGTATTTT. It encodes CASSLVVQDTQYF.

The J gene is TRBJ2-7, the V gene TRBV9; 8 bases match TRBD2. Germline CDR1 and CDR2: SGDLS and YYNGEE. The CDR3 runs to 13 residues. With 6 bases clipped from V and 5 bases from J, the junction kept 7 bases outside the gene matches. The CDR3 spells CASTGGGTDEQYF. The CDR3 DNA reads TGTGCCAGCACCGGCGGGGGGACGGACGAGCAGTACTTC.

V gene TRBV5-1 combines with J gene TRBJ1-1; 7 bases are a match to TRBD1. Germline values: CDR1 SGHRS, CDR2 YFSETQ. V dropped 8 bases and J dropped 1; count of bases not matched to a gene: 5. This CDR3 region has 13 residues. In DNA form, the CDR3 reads TGCGCCAGGACGGGGACAGCGAACACTGAAGCTTTCTTT. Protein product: CARTGTANTEAFF.

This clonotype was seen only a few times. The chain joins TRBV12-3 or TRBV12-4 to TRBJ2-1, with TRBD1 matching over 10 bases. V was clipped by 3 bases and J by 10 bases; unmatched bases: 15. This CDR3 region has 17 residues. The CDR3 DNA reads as TGTGCCAGCAGTTTCCGAAGAATGGGACAGGGGACGTGGGAGCAGTTCTTC. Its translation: CASSFRRMGQGTWEQFF.

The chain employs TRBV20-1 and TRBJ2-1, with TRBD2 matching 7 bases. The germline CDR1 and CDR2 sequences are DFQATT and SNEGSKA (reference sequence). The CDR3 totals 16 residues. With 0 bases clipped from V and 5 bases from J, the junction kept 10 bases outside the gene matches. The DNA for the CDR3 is TGCAGTGCTAGAGATAGTAGTGGGAGGGCCAACAATGAGCAGTTCTTC. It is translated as CSARDSSGRANNEQFF.

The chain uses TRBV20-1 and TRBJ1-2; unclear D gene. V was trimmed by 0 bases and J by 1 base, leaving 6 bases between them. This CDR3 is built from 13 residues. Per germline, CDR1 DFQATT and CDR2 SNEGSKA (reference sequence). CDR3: CSAREEVNYGYTF. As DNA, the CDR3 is TGCAGTGCTAGAGAAGAGGTTAACTATGGCTACACCTTC.

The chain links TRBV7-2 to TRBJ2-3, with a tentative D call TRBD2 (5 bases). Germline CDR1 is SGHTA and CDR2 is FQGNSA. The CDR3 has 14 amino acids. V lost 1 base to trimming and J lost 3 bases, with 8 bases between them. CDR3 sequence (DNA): TGTGCCAGCAGCTTAGATCAGCGGACAGATACGCAGTATTTT. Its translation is CASSLDQRTDTQYF.

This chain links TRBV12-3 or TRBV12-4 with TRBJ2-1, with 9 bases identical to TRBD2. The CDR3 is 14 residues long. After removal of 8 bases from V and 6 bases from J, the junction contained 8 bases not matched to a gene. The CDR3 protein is CASLAGVPCNEQFF. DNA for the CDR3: TGTGCCAGCTTAGCGGGAGTACCCTGCAATGAGCAGTTCTTC.

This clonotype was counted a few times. This chain's CDR3 is CATSDPVTSGSYNEQFF. For the CDR3, the DNA is TGTGCCACCAGTGATCCCGTGACTAGCGGGAGTTACAATGAGCAGTTCTTC. The chain employs TRBV24-1 and TRBJ2-1, with 12 bases lining up with TRBD2. The CDR3 consists of 17 residues. Germline CDR1 is KGHDR and CDR2 is SFDVKD. Trimming cost V 3 bases and J 4 bases; bases outside gene matches: 6.

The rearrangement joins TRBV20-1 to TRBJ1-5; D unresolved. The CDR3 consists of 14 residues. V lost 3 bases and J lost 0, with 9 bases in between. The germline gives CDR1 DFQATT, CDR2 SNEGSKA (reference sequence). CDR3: CSARVRYSNQPQHF. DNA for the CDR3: TGCAGTGCTAGGGTGAGATATAGCAATCAGCCCCAGCATTTT.

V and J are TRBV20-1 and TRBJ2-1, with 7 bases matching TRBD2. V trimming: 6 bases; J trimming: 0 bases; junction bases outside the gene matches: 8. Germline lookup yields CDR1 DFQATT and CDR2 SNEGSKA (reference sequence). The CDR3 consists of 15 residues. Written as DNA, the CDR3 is TGCAGTGCGAGCGGGGTTTTTAGCTCCTACAATGAGCAGTTCTTC. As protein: CSASGVFSSYNEQFF.